Each of the 28 T cell receptor beta chains below was sequenced from the same sample in a study of chemoradiotherapy in HPV16-positive cancers. TCRdb's table, derived via immunoSEQ multiplex PCR, lists solely in-frame clones and lacks some. The table has 25,000 to 35,000 clones, more than 80% seen once. Specimen: blood, collected from a patient who underwent chemoradiotherapy. The source of these receptors is a human donor with HPV-associated anogenital cancer.

The chain combines TRBV28 with TRBJ1-4; D ambiguous. Germline-derived CDR1 and CDR2 are MDHEN and SYDVKM. With 7 bases removed from V and 10 bases from J, the gap between germline ends came to 10 bases. The CDR3 contains 11 residues. The CDR3 loop is CASKWSRKLFF. The CDR3 region has the DNA TGTGCCAGCAAGTGGTCCCGAAAACTGTTTTTT.

The genes are TRBV30 and TRBJ1-2; 7 bases align to TRBD1. Germline values: CDR1 GTSNPN, CDR2 SVGIG (reference sequence). The junction had 3 bases not matched to a gene; V was cut back by 3 bases and J by 2 bases. This CDR3 spans 13 amino acids. CDR3 in DNA: TGTGCCTGGAGCAGGGGACAGAACTATGGCTACACCTTC. It encodes CAWSRGQNYGYTF.

The genes are TRBV5-1 and TRBJ1-6; 9 nucleotides match TRBD1. V shed 3 bases, J shed 7 bases, and the junction held 5 bases outside the gene matches. The CDR3 sequence is 15 residues long. CDR1 SGHRS and CDR2 YFSETQ come from the germline V gene. The CDR3 nucleotides are TGCGCCAGCAGCTCGGACGGACAGGGGAATTCACCCCTCCACTTT. Translated: CASSSDGQGNSPLHF.

This clone was picked up one time. This rearrangement joins TRBV5-6 to TRBJ1-1; D may be TRBD1 (5 bases). Between the trimmed V and J ends, which lost 1 base and 1 base, there was a span of 5 bases. Germline assignment: CDR1 SGHDT and CDR2 YYEEEE. This CDR3 is 13 amino acids long. As DNA, the CDR3 is TGTGCCAGCAGCTTGACAGGGAACACTGAAGCTTTCTTT. Translated, it gives CASSLTGNTEAFF.

The chain carries TRBV6-1 and TRBJ1-6, with TRBD1 matching 8 bases. With V trimmed by 6 bases and J by 9 bases, 10 bases remained unmatched. The CDR3 is 15 residues long. CDR1 and CDR2 (germline): MNHNS, SASEGT. The CDR3 loop reads CASRTDRDNLSPLHF. The CDR3 DNA is TGTGCCAGCAGGACGGACAGGGACAATCTTTCACCCCTCCACTTT.

V usage is TRBV6-6 and J usage is TRBJ2-2, with D possibly being TRBD1 (5 bases). The CDR3 loop spans 16 amino acids. From germline, CDR1 is MNHNY and CDR2 SVGAGI (reference sequence). The V end was cut by 5 bases, the J end by 1 base, with 14 bases between. The CDR3 reads CASSPLRGGNTGELFF. The CDR3, as DNA: TGTGCCAGCAGTCCCCTAAGGGGTGGGAACACCGGGGAGCTGTTTTTT.

The rearrangement uses TRBV6-4 and TRBJ1-2, with TRBD1 as a possible D gene (6 bases). Germline assignment: CDR1 MRHNA and CDR2 SNTAGT. The CDR3 spans 15 residues. V was cut by 2 bases and J by 4 bases, with 14 bases left in between. CDR3 nucleotide sequence: TGTGCCAGCAGTGACGGTAGTTCGACAGGCTATGGCTACACCTTC. Its translation is CASSDGSSTGYGYTF.

CDR3 bases: TGTGCCAGCAGAGACCGACAGGGAGGAACAGGTGAGCAGTTCTTC. Translating it yields CASRDRQGGTGEQFF. V and J are TRBV7-2 and TRBJ2-1; maybe TRBD1 (7 bases). V was clipped by 6 bases and J by 9 bases, with 21 bases between them. The CDR3 consists of 15 residues. The germline CDR1 and CDR2 sequences are SGHTA and FQGNSA.

The chain recombines TRBV2 with TRBJ2-3, with TRBD1 matching 7 bases. The CDR3 runs to 17 residues. Germline V gene lookup returns CDR1 SNHLY and CDR2 FYNNEI. V shed 7 bases and J 2 bases; nucleotides not matched to a gene: 15. The CDR3 spells CASTPTTGMPTTDTQYF. The CDR3 DNA reads as TGTGCCAGCACCCCGACGACAGGGATGCCCACCACAGATACGCAGTATTTT. The full variable domain, its missing parts supplied by reference TRBV2 and TRBJ2-3, is EPEVTQTPSHQVTQMGQEVILRCVPISNHLYFYWYRQILGQKVEFLVSFYNNEISEKSEIFDDQFSVERPDGSNFTLKIRSTKLEDSAMYFCASTPTTGMPTTDTQYFGPGTRLTVL.

The chain employs TRBV30 and TRBJ1-4; 7 bases are a match to TRBD1. The CDR3 sequence is 14 residues long. Germline CDR1 is GTSNPN and CDR2 is SVGIG (reference sequence). V lost 2 bases, J lost 5 bases, and 5 bases stayed unmatched. In DNA form, the CDR3 reads TGTGCCTGGAGTAAGGACAGGCCAAATGAAAAACTGTTTTTT. Its protein product is CAWSKDRPNEKLFF.

The chain joins TRBV5-6 to TRBJ2-5; 8 positions match TRBD1. This CDR3 has 14 amino acids. Germline loops: CDR1 SGHDT, CDR2 YYEEEE. With V trimmed by 3 bases and J by 13 bases, 14 bases remained unmatched. The CDR3 is CASSSNRGSLILYF. In nucleotides, the CDR3 is TGTGCCAGCAGCTCGAACAGGGGGTCTTTAATTCTGTACTTC.

CDR3 sequence reads: CASSQRGPLLIQGPYGYTF. The CDR3 DNA reads TGTGCCAGCAGCCAAAGGGGGCCCCTCCTTATACAGGGCCCCTATGGCTACACCTTC. The V and J genes are TRBV14 and TRBJ1-2; the match to TRBD1 covers 7 bases. Germline-derived CDR1 and CDR2 are SGHDN and FVKESK. The CDR3 is 19 amino acids. The trim removed 2 bases at V and 4 bases at J, leaving 19 bases unmatched.

The chain is built from TRBV7-9 and TRBJ2-5; D tentatively reads TRBD1 or TRBD2 (5 bases each). The CDR3 length is 14 residues. V lost 1 base and J 2 bases, leaving 8 bases between the germline ends. The V gene's germline CDR1 is SEHNR and CDR2 FQNEAQ (reference sequence). The CDR3 is CASSLGWGQETQYF. DNA for the CDR3: TGTGCCAGCAGCTTAGGTTGGGGGCAAGAGACCCAGTACTTC.

CDR3 region: CASSISTGGDSPLHF. Here the CDR3 DNA reads TGTGCCAGCAGTATCTCGACAGGGGGAGATTCACCCCTCCACTTT. The chain carries TRBV27 and TRBJ1-6; 9 bases are a match to TRBD1. The length of the CDR3 is 15 residues. Germline-derived CDR1 and CDR2 are MNHEY and SMNVEV (reference sequence). The V segment lost 5 bases and the J segment 8 bases; nucleotides outside the gene matches: 7.

A few counts support this clone. J is TRBJ1-2 and V is TRBV7-2; 7 bases fit TRBD1. Per germline, CDR1 SGHTA and CDR2 FQGNSA. Unmatched junction bases numbered 7, after V lost 5 bases and J lost 4 bases. The CDR3 contains 14 residues. CDR3 sequence (DNA): TGTGCCAGCAGCCCTGACAGGGCTCCCTATGGCTACACCTTC. It yields the protein CASSPDRAPYGYTF.

This clone was seen a single time. The chain employs TRBV7-2 and TRBJ2-3; D ambiguous. The germline gives CDR1 SGHTA, CDR2 FQGNSA. The CDR3 extends over 13 amino acids. Trimming shortened V by 5 bases and J by 0 bases, and 6 bases separated the two germline ends. The CDR3 region has the DNA TGTGCCAGCAGCCTTCCGAGCACAGATACGCAGTATTTT. It codes for CASSLPSTDTQYF.

CDR3 coding DNA: TGCGCCAGCAGCTTCTTCGGGGATGTGACAGATACGCAGTATTTT. As protein: CASSFFGDVTDTQYF. This sequence joins TRBV5-1 and TRBJ2-3; D possibly corresponds to TRBD2 (5 bases). The CDR3 covers 15 residues. Germline V lookup: CDR1 SGHRS, CDR2 YFSETQ. With 2 bases removed from V and 3 bases from J, the gap between germline ends came to 13 bases.

V and J are TRBV4-1 and TRBJ2-3, with 7 nucleotides matching TRBD2. This CDR3 is built from 17 residues. The germline V gene encodes CDR1 MGHRA and CDR2 YSYEKL. The V gene end was trimmed by 0 bases and the J gene end by 3 bases; junction bases not matched to a gene: 9. DNA of the CDR3: TGCGCCAGCAGCCAAGATGGGGGGGGGTCCGGGACAGATACGCAGTATTTT. Protein product: CASSQDGGGSGTDTQYF.

The chain carries TRBV2 and TRBJ2-5, with TRBD1 as a possible D gene (6 bases). Trimming stripped 5 bases from V and 0 bases from J, with 19 bases between. Germline CDR1 reads SNHLY; CDR2 reads FYNNEI. The CDR3 extends over 17 amino acids. The CDR3 bases are TGTGCCAGCAGTCAAGGGGGTCTAGTAGGGAACCAAGAGACCCAGTACTTC. It encodes CASSQGGLVGNQETQYF. Variable domain in full (rest from reference TRBV2 and TRBJ2-5): EPEVTQTPSHQVTQMGQEVILRCVPISNHLYFYWYRQILGQKVEFLVSFYNNEISEKSEIFDDQFSVERPDGSNFTLKIRSTKLEDSAMYFCASSQGGLVGNQETQYFGPGTRLLVL.

This chain connects TRBV6-5 to TRBJ1-1; D unclear. This CDR3 comprises 11 residues. Trimming pared 10 bases from V and 1 base from J, leaving 7 bases between. Looked up from germline, CDR1 is MNHEY and CDR2 is SVGAGI. As DNA, the CDR3 is TGTGCCACCAGACAGAACACTGAAGCTTTCTTT. Protein product: CATRQNTEAFF.

This clone came up once. The gene calls are TRBV10-3 and TRBJ2-5; 7 bases line up with TRBD2. The CDR3 sequence is 13 residues long. The germline gives CDR1 ENHRY, CDR2 SYGVKD. V lost 3 bases to trimming and J lost 3 bases; unmatched junction nucleotides: 1. CDR3 bases: TGTGCCATCAGTGACCTAGCGGAAGAGACCCAGTACTTC. Protein product: CAISDLAEETQYF.

The chain combines TRBV10-1 with TRBJ2-3; 7 nucleotides line up with TRBD2. Germline CDR1 is WNHNN and CDR2 is SYGVQD (reference sequence). The CDR3 length is 14 residues. The V gene end was trimmed by 6 bases and the J gene end by 2 bases; junction bases not matched to a gene: 5. CDR3 DNA: TGCGCCAGCAGACCAGCGGGGATCACAGATACGCAGTATTTT. Its protein is CASRPAGITDTQYF.

V usage is TRBV2 and J usage is TRBJ1-2, with 9 bases fitting TRBD1. Germline V gene data show CDR1 as SNHLY and CDR2 as FYNNEI. The CDR3 sequence is 16 residues long. Germline trimming cut 3 bases from V and 3 bases from J; bases unmatched to any gene: 8. The chain's CDR3 is CASSEGLRDRDYGYTF. The CDR3 nucleotides read TGTGCCAGCAGTGAGGGGCTCCGGGACAGGGACTATGGCTACACCTTC.

V and J are TRBV5-1 and TRBJ2-1; 7 bases are a match to TRBD1. Germline values: CDR1 SGHRS, CDR2 YFSETQ. With V trimmed by 4 bases and J by 1 base, 11 bases remained unmatched. The CDR3 totals 17 residues. CDR3 amino acids: CASSNTQGSVSYNEQFF. DNA for the CDR3: TGCGCCAGCAGCAATACACAGGGGTCCGTATCCTACAATGAGCAGTTCTTC.

This sequence joins TRBV5-1 and TRBJ1-4, with D possibly matching TRBD1 (6 bases). This CDR3 is 14 amino acids long. V was pared by 4 bases and J by 10 bases, with 17 bases between. CDR1 and CDR2 (germline): SGHRS, YFSETQ. The CDR3 DNA follows: TGCGCCAGCAGCCTCAAGGGGGGGGGAGGAAAACTGTTTTTT. This gives the protein CASSLKGGGGKLFF.

The chain combines TRBV9 with TRBJ1-1, with D possibly TRBD1 on 5 matching bases. Trimming pared 0 bases from V and 4 bases from J, leaving 13 bases between. The CDR3 contains 15 residues. Germline CDR1 reads SGDLS; CDR2 reads YYNGEE. CDR3 DNA: TGTGCCAGCAGCGTAGGGGTTCAGGGTGGCACTGAAGCTTTCTTT. Translated: CASSVGVQGGTEAFF.

The genes are TRBV18 and TRBJ2-3; 9 bases line up with TRBD1. This CDR3 is 17 amino acids long. CDR1 and CDR2 from the germline V gene are KGHSH and LQKENI. V lost 0 bases to trimming and J lost 4 bases; unmatched junction nucleotides: 8. The CDR3 region is CASSPPIGQGSPDTQYF. In nucleotides, the CDR3 is TGTGCCAGCTCACCACCTATAGGACAGGGGTCCCCAGATACGCAGTATTTT.

The V gene is TRBV7-9, the J gene TRBJ2-1; 8 bases are shared with TRBD2. Germline V lookup: CDR1 SEHNR, CDR2 FQNEAQ (reference sequence). J was trimmed by 12 bases and V by 3 bases; bases with no gene match: 7. The CDR3 runs to 13 residues. CDR3 DNA: TGTGCCAGCAGCTTCGGGGGGGACTTTGGGCAGTTCTTC. Amino acids: CASSFGGDFGQFF.